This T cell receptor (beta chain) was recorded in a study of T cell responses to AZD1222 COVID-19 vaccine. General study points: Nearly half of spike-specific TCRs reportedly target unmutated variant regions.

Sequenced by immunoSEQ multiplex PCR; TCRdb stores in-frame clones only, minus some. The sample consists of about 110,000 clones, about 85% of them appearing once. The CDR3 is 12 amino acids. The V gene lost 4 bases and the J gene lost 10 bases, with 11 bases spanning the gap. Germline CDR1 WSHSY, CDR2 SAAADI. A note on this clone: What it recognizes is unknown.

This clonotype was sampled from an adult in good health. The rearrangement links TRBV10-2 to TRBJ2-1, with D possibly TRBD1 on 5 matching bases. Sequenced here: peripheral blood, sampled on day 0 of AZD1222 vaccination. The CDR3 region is CASSAQGAEQFF. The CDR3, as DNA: TGCGCCAGCAGTGCCCAGGGCGCCGAGCAGTTCTTC.